Presented here are 25 T cell receptor beta chains from one specimen sequenced in a study of T cells in Graves' hyperthyroidism and ophthalmopathy. From RNA transcripts, TCR beta CDR3 regions were amplified. HTBI primers were the set used in a first-round RT-PCR of the TCR CDR3. TCRdb used MiXCR to reprocess the multiplex PCR reads, holding one entry per CDR3 protein. This sample carries 560,000 or so distinct CDR3 sequences, roughly 21% of them seen once, and the ten largest clones take 40% to 50%. The sample consisted of blood. These receptors all stem from a man aged 35 to 55 with Graves' ophthalmopathy.

The rearrangement uses TRBV15 and TRBJ2-3; 8 nucleotides line up with TRBD2. V gave up 5 bases and J gave up 1 base; unmatched junction bases: 5. Germline V CDR1 and CDR2: LNHNV, YYDKDF (reference sequence). The CDR3 totals 15 residues. CDR3 sequence: CATSASGSGTDTQYF. CDR3 sequence (DNA): TGTGCCACCAGCGCCAGCGGGAGCGGCACAGATACGCAGTATTTT. Filled out from reference TRBV15 and TRBJ2-3, the complete variable domain reads DAMVIQNPRYQVTQFGKPVTLSCSQTLNHNVMYWYQQKSSQAPKLLFHYYDKDFNNEADTPDNFQSRRPNTSFCFLDIRSPGLGDTAMYLCATSASGSGTDTQYFGPGTRLTVL.

The table lists this clonotype with a few counts. CDR3 sequence: CASSLVGRGPGYGYTF. DNA for the CDR3: TGTGCCAGCAGCTTGGTCGGCAGGGGGCCCGGTTATGGCTACACCTTC. This chain connects TRBV5-4 to TRBJ1-2, with 8 bases that match TRBD1. V shed 0 bases and J 5 bases; nucleotides not matched to a gene: 9. The CDR3 consists of 16 residues. The germline CDR1 and CDR2 sequences are SGHNT and YYREEE (reference sequence).

This clonotype has more than one count but fewer than ten. CDR3 loop: CASSTDSYNEQFF. In DNA, the CDR3 is TGCGCCAGCAGCACGGACAGCTACAATGAGCAGTTCTTC. The V gene is TRBV5-1, the J gene TRBJ2-1, with a possible D match to TRBD1 (6 bases). This CDR3 has 13 amino acids. V lost 4 bases and J lost 3, with 8 bases in between. CDR1 and CDR2 (germline): SGHRS, YFSETQ.

This clonotype was detected many times. The chain has TRBV3-1 and TRBJ1-4; D remains unclear. V dropped 0 bases and J dropped 5 bases, with 10 bases sitting between them. Germline CDR1 is LGHDT and CDR2 is YNNKEL (reference sequence). The CDR3 runs 15 residues. The DNA of the CDR3 is TGTGCCAGCAGCCAAGAAGCGTCAGTAAATGAAAAACTGTTTTTT. This gives the protein CASSQEASVNEKLFF.

This clonotype was seen repeatedly, ten times or more. The CDR3 nucleotides are TGCGCCAGCAGCTTGATCGGGACTAGCTCTGAGCAGTTCTTC. This encodes CASSLIGTSSEQFF. The genes are TRBV5-1 and TRBJ2-1; 9 bases map to TRBD2. J gave up 9 bases and V 1 base, and 5 bases lay outside the gene matches. The V gene's germline CDR1 is SGHRS and CDR2 YFSETQ. The CDR3 has 14 amino acids.

This clonotype came up many times. The chain couples TRBV6-2 or TRBV6-3 to TRBJ2-7; D perhaps matches TRBD2 (5 bases). The germline V and J ends were trimmed by 7 bases and 4 bases, with 23 bases remaining between them. Germline V lookup: CDR1 MNHEY, CDR2 SVGEGT. This CDR3 is built from 16 residues. CDR3 bases: TGTGCCAGCAACACACCGAGGCGAGGGAGTGGTTACGAGCAGTACTTC. Translating it yields CASNTPRRGSGYEQYF.

V gene TRBV11-1 combines with J gene TRBJ1-5; D ambiguous. V lost 3 bases and J 9 bases, leaving 18 bases between the germline ends. The CDR3 contains 15 residues. CDR1 and CDR2 from the germline V gene are SGHAT and FQDESV (reference sequence). The CDR3 sequence: CASSFSGSLTTPQHF. In nucleotides, the CDR3 is TGTGCCAGCAGCTTCTCGGGGAGCCTAACTACGCCCCAGCATTTT.

V and J are TRBV20-1 and TRBJ2-7; no clear D. Looked up from germline, CDR1 is DFQATT and CDR2 is SNEGSKA (reference sequence). The length of the CDR3 is 14 residues. Trimming left V 0 bases short and J 5 bases short, with 14 bases between. The CDR3 DNA reads TGCAGTGCTAGAGATGCGAGGCCGAGGAACGAGCAGTACTTC. This translates into CSARDARPRNEQYF.

The chain has TRBV2 and TRBJ2-1, with 11 positions matching TRBD2. The germline V gene encodes CDR1 SNHLY and CDR2 FYNNEI. With 2 bases clipped from V and 0 bases from J, the junction kept 9 bases outside the gene matches. The CDR3 has 19 amino acids. CDR3 bases: TGTGCCAGCAGTGAACTAGCGGGGGGCAAAAGCAGCTCCTACAATGAGCAGTTCTTC. Amino acid sequence: CASSELAGGKSSSYNEQFF.

In its sample, this clonotype was seen many times. V gene TRBV7-8 combines with J gene TRBJ2-7; the D is unclear. This CDR3 has 14 residues. Trimming left V 8 bases short and J 2 bases short, with 16 bases between. Germline V gene sequence: CDR1 SGHVS, CDR2 FQNEAQ. The CDR3 DNA follows: TGTGCCAGCTGCCTCCCTAGGATACCCTACGAGCAGTACTTC. This encodes CASCLPRIPYEQYF.

This clonotype occurred once. The chain has TRBV27 and TRBJ2-5, with TRBD1 as a possible D gene (5 bases). The CDR3 contains 15 residues. With 8 bases removed from V and 2 bases from J, the gap between germline ends came to 18 bases. Germline values: CDR1 MNHEY, CDR2 SMNVEV (reference sequence). CDR3 nucleotides: TGTGCCAGCGGTCCCTTGACAGTCCAGCAAGAGACCCAGTACTTC. Amino acid sequence: CASGPLTVQQETQYF.

This clonotype has at least ten counts. This chain connects TRBV11-2 to TRBJ2-7; the match to TRBD2 covers 9 bases. The J segment lost 2 bases and the V segment lost 1 base, leaving 6 bases of the junction unmatched. Germline assignment: CDR1 SGHAT and CDR2 FQNNGV. This CDR3 is 16 amino acids long. The CDR3 is CASSLGTAGGPYEQYF. The CDR3 coding sequence is TGTGCCAGCAGCTTAGGCACGGCGGGGGGGCCCTACGAGCAGTACTTC.

This clonotype was observed many times. V is TRBV20-1 and J is TRBJ2-3; D perhaps matches TRBD2 (6 bases). Germline-derived CDR1 and CDR2 are DFQATT and SNEGSKA (reference sequence). The CDR3 has 14 amino acids. Trimming took off 6 bases at V and 1 base at J, with 14 bases between the two ends. Here the CDR3 DNA reads TGCAGTGCCCTGAGTGGCGGGGGCACAGATACGCAGTATTTT. Translating gives CSALSGGGTDTQYF.

In its sample, this clonotype was seen a few times. V and J are TRBV11-2 and TRBJ2-1; 7 nucleotides agree with TRBD1. The CDR3 totals 15 residues. The V segment lost 6 bases and the J segment 5 bases; nucleotides outside the gene matches: 10. Germline V gene sequence: CDR1 SGHAT, CDR2 FQNNGV. In nucleotides, the CDR3 is TGTGCCAGCAGTAATAGGGGGCGTATTAACAATGAGCAGTTCTTC. This translates into CASSNRGRINNEQFF.

J is TRBJ2-2 and V is TRBV30; tentatively, D is TRBD1 or TRBD2 (5 bases each). V was shortened by 3 bases and J by 3 bases, with 14 bases between the two germline ends. The germline gives CDR1 GTSNPN, CDR2 SVGIG (reference sequence). There are 15 residues in the CDR3. This CDR3 is CAWRIPGRDTGELFF. DNA for the CDR3: TGTGCCTGGAGAATCCCAGGGCGGGACACCGGGGAGCTGTTTTTT.

The chain joins TRBV14 to TRBJ1-3; weak D call: TRBD1 (6 bases). Between the trimmed V and J ends, which lost 6 bases and 2 bases, there was a span of 14 bases. Germline CDR1 and CDR2: SGHDN and FVKESK. The CDR3 has 15 residues. CDR3 bases: TGTGCCAGCAGACCTACAGGGAGCCCTGGAAACACCATATATTTT. Its protein is CASRPTGSPGNTIYF.

In its sample, this clonotype was seen many times. This rearrangement joins TRBV12-5 to TRBJ2-1; either TRBD1 or TRBD2 may fit D (5 bases each). The CDR3 is 12 amino acids. V dropped 1 base and J dropped 7 bases, with 5 bases sitting between them. The germline CDR1 and CDR2 sequences are LGHNT and FRNRAP. Here the CDR3 DNA reads TGTGCTAGTGGTTTGGGGGGGAATGAGCAGTTCTTC. Translating gives CASGLGGNEQFF.

This clonotype has at least ten counts. This chain joins TRBV20-1 and TRBJ2-3; 10 bases line up with TRBD2. Germline CDR1 DFQATT, CDR2 SNEGSKA (reference sequence). The V gene end was trimmed by 5 bases and the J gene end by 4 bases; junction bases not matched to a gene: 6. This CDR3 is 14 amino acids long. CDR3 in amino acids: CSARTSGVADTQYF. Here the CDR3 DNA reads TGCAGTGCTCGTACTAGCGGGGTCGCAGATACGCAGTATTTT.

The chain has TRBV6-6 and TRBJ1-1; D not resolved. CDR1 and CDR2 (germline): MNHNY, SVGAGI (reference sequence). The germline V and J ends were trimmed by 0 bases and 0 bases, with 8 bases remaining between them. The CDR3 consists of 15 residues. CDR3 sequence: CASSYSVGMNTEAFF. The CDR3 nucleotides are TGTGCCAGCAGTTACTCGGTAGGGATGAACACTGAAGCTTTCTTT.

The chain combines TRBV29-1 with TRBJ1-3, with 7 bases matching TRBD1. This CDR3 region has 13 residues. Germline-derived CDR1 and CDR2 are SQVTM and ANQGSEA. Trimming took 6 bases from V and 2 from J; bases not matched to a gene: 4. The CDR3 reads CSVSGTAGNTIYF. Here the CDR3 DNA reads TGCAGCGTCTCTGGGACAGCTGGAAACACCATATATTTT.

The J gene is TRBJ2-1, the V gene TRBV5-1; 8 bases line up with TRBD2. This CDR3 region has 15 residues. Germline V lookup: CDR1 SGHRS, CDR2 YFSETQ. With 4 bases clipped from V and 10 bases from J, the junction kept 13 bases outside the gene matches. The CDR3 protein is CASSREGEAPLEQFF. The CDR3 bases are TGCGCCAGCAGCCGGGAGGGGGAGGCGCCTCTCGAGCAGTTCTTC.

This clonotype was picked up many times. J is TRBJ2-7 and V is TRBV12-3 or TRBV12-4, with unresolved D. Trimming pared 5 bases from V and 7 bases from J, leaving 12 bases between. This CDR3 contains 12 residues. The chain's CDR3 is CASSGARWEQYF. CDR3 in DNA: TGTGCCAGCAGTGGAGCTAGGTGGGAGCAGTACTTC.

CDR3 sequence (DNA): TGCAGTGCTAGAGGTAGCCTCACTTCCTACAATGAGCAGTTCTTC. Translation: CSARGSLTSYNEQFF. J is TRBJ2-1 and V is TRBV20-1, with D unresolved. V lost 1 base and J 1 base, leaving 11 bases between the germline ends. The CDR3 is made up of 15 amino acids. The germline gives CDR1 DFQATT, CDR2 SNEGSKA (reference sequence).

The chain joins TRBV11-3 to TRBJ2-2; TRBD2 might be the D (5 bases). CDR3 length equals 12 residues. V was pared by 3 bases and J by 6 bases, with 5 bases between. Germline CDR1 is SGHNT and CDR2 is YENEEA. The CDR3, as DNA: TGTGCCAGCAGCTTTAGCGCCGGGGAGCTGTTTTTT. This sequence encodes CASSFSAGELFF.

This clonotype was seen ten or more times. The rearrangement uses TRBV20-1 and TRBJ2-3, with D perhaps matching TRBD1 (5 bases). This CDR3 is built from 11 residues. V lost 5 bases and J lost 9, with 12 bases in between. Germline V CDR1 and CDR2: DFQATT, SNEGSKA (reference sequence). CDR3 nucleotide sequence: TGCAGTGCTTACACAGGCCTAACGCAGTATTTT. Translating it yields CSAYTGLTQYF.